Listed below are T cell receptor beta chains from one sample, sequenced in a study of blood T cell repertoires in COVID-19. Repertoires were generated with immunoSEQ multiplex PCR, while TCRdb's copy carries only in-frame clones and drops some. This table has more than 200,000 clones, 86% appearing once. Input material: peripheral blood. Receptors originate from a man aged 30 to 39 with active or convalescent COVID-19. Both conserved end residues are part of each CDR3. The D gene is left open where the match is weak. Size values are once, few and many counts, or a class for expanded clones, and some rows have none.

CDR3 DNA: TGCGCCAGCAGCCAAGATAGGCGGGGGGGCGGAGATACGCAGTATTTT
CDR3 protein: CASSQDRRGGGDTQYF
D gene: TRBD2
V gene: TRBV4-3
J gene: TRBJ2-3
clone size: -

CDR3 DNA: TGTGCCACCTCCGACCCGGGGGTTGGCTACGAGCAGTACTTC
CDR3 protein: CATSDPGVGYEQYF
D gene: -
V gene: TRBV19
J gene: TRBJ2-7
clone size: -

CDR3 DNA: TGTGCCAGCAGTCGGACAGGGAGCTATGGCTACACCTTC
CDR3 protein: CASSRTGSYGYTF
D gene: TRBD1
V gene: TRBV7-2
J gene: TRBJ1-2
clone size: -

CDR3 DNA: TGTGCCAGCGGGGGGACAGGGGGCTCCTACGAGCAGTACTTC
CDR3 protein: CASGGTGGSYEQYF
D gene: TRBD1
V gene: TRBV2
J gene: TRBJ2-7
clone size: -

CDR3 DNA: TGTGCCAGCAGCTTACGACAGGGAGCCGGGGAGCTGTTTTTT
CDR3 protein: CASSLRQGAGELFF
D gene: TRBD1
V gene: TRBV7-2
J gene: TRBJ2-2
clone size: -

CDR3 DNA: TGTGCCAGCAGCCCTGACAGGGGCTATGGCTACACCTTC
CDR3 protein: CASSPDRGYGYTF
D gene: TRBD1
V gene: TRBV7-2
J gene: TRBJ1-2
clone size: -

CDR3 DNA: TGTGCCAGCAGTACAAACACTGAAGCTTTCTTT
CDR3 protein: CASSTNTEAFF
D gene: -
V gene: TRBV13
J gene: TRBJ1-1
clone size: -

CDR3 DNA: TGCAGTGGCTCCCACCCGAGTGAGCAGTTCTTC
CDR3 protein: CSGSHPSEQFF
D gene: -
V gene: TRBV20-1
J gene: TRBJ2-1
clone size: few

CDR3 DNA: TGTGCCAGCAGCTTGAGTAGCTCTCCACGCGGCTATGGCTACACCTTC
CDR3 protein: CASSLSSSPRGYGYTF
D gene: -
V gene: TRBV5-4
J gene: TRBJ1-2
clone size: once

CDR3 DNA: TGTGCCAGCAGCTTATTACTAGCGGGTCCCCAAGAGACCCAGTACTTC
CDR3 protein: CASSLLLAGPQETQYF
D gene: TRBD2
V gene: TRBV7-7
J gene: TRBJ2-5
clone size: -

CDR3 DNA: TGTGCCAGCAGTAGCGAGACAGGATTCACAGATACGCAGTATTTT
CDR3 protein: CASSSETGFTDTQYF
D gene: -
V gene: TRBV6-4
J gene: TRBJ2-3
clone size: -

CDR3 DNA: TGTGCCAGCAGGGAGGGGAGGAACTACGAGCAGTACTTC
CDR3 protein: CASREGRNYEQYF
D gene: -
V gene: TRBV6-5
J gene: TRBJ2-7
clone size: -

CDR3 DNA: TGTGCCAGCACCCCGGGGGGGGAGACCCAGTACTTC
CDR3 protein: CASTPGGETQYF
D gene: TRBD2
V gene: TRBV12-3/TRBV12-4
J gene: TRBJ2-5
clone size: -

CDR3 DNA: TGTGCCTCCGGCGCAACTAGCGGGGGCAGAGATACGCAGTATTTT
CDR3 protein: CASGATSGGRDTQYF
D gene: TRBD2
V gene: TRBV30
J gene: TRBJ2-3
clone size: -

CDR3 DNA: TGTGCCAGCAGCCAAGATCGGGACACTGAAGCTTTCTTT
CDR3 protein: CASSQDRDTEAFF
D gene: -
V gene: TRBV3-1/TRBV3-2
J gene: TRBJ1-1
clone size: -

CDR3 DNA: TGTGCCAGCAGTGAATGGTCGGTGGATACGCAGTATTTT
CDR3 protein: CASSEWSVDTQYF
D gene: -
V gene: TRBV6-1
J gene: TRBJ2-3
clone size: -

CDR3 DNA: TGTGCCAGTAGCCAACAGGGGAACACTGAAGCTTTCTTT
CDR3 protein: CASSQQGNTEAFF
D gene: -
V gene: TRBV19
J gene: TRBJ1-1
clone size: few

CDR3 DNA: TGTGCCAGCAGTCGCGGCGGCGAGACCCAGTACTTC
CDR3 protein: CASSRGGETQYF
D gene: -
V gene: TRBV6-6
J gene: TRBJ2-5
clone size: few

CDR3 DNA: TGTGCCAGCAGGACAGGTTCCTCTGGGGCCAACGTCCTGACTTTC
CDR3 protein: CASRTGSSGANVLTF
D gene: -
V gene: TRBV6-5
J gene: TRBJ2-6
clone size: -

CDR3 DNA: TGTGCCAGCGGACAGGGGCTAAACACTGAAGCTTTCTTT
CDR3 protein: CASGQGLNTEAFF
D gene: TRBD1
V gene: TRBV5-4
J gene: TRBJ1-1
clone size: -

CDR3 DNA: TGTGCCAGCAGTCACAAGACGGGAGGCAATCAGCCCCAGCATTTT
CDR3 protein: CASSHKTGGNQPQHF
D gene: -
V gene: TRBV14
J gene: TRBJ1-5
clone size: -

CDR3 DNA: TGTGCCAGCAGCCAGATCCCGGGGGAGGACAACAATGAGCAGTTCTTC
CDR3 protein: CASSQIPGEDNNEQFF
D gene: -
V gene: TRBV4-2
J gene: TRBJ2-1
clone size: -

CDR3 DNA: TGTGCCAGCAGCTTAGATTGGGGGACATCCCAGCCCCAGCATTTT
CDR3 protein: CASSLDWGTSQPQHF
D gene: -
V gene: TRBV11-2
J gene: TRBJ1-5
clone size: -

CDR3 DNA: TGTGCCAGCAGCTTGTGGGGGACAGAGAAGCAGTTCTTC
CDR3 protein: CASSLWGTEKQFF
D gene: TRBD1
V gene: TRBV11-3
J gene: TRBJ2-1
clone size: -

CDR3 DNA: TGTGCCAGTAGCCGGAGGACAGGCAATCAGCCCCAGCATTTT
CDR3 protein: CASSRRTGNQPQHF
D gene: -
V gene: TRBV19
J gene: TRBJ1-5
clone size: -

CDR3 DNA: TGTGCCAGCAGCTTTGGGGCAGAATTCAACACTGAAGCTTTCTTT
CDR3 protein: CASSFGAEFNTEAFF
D gene: -
V gene: TRBV5-4
J gene: TRBJ1-1
clone size: -

CDR3 DNA: TGTGCCAGCAGCTTGGACAGGGCCTTCCAAGAGACCCAGTACTTC
CDR3 protein: CASSLDRAFQETQYF
D gene: -
V gene: TRBV5-4
J gene: TRBJ2-5
clone size: -

CDR3 DNA: TGTGCCAGCAGTGACGGACAGCCCTCGTTCTACGAGCAGTACTTC
CDR3 protein: CASSDGQPSFYEQYF
D gene: -
V gene: TRBV6-1
J gene: TRBJ2-7
clone size: -

CDR3 DNA: TGTGCCAGCAGTGAAAGGGGTTTCTCCTATGGCTACACCTTC
CDR3 protein: CASSERGFSYGYTF
D gene: -
V gene: TRBV2
J gene: TRBJ1-2
clone size: -

CDR3 DNA: TGTGCCAGCAGCCACGGTGAAGCGGGGGCCCATCCCCGGAGAAACAATGAGCAGTTCTTC
CDR3 protein: CASSHGEAGAHPRRNNEQFF
D gene: TRBD2
V gene: TRBV7-8
J gene: TRBJ2-1
clone size: -

CDR3 DNA: TGTGCCAGCAGCCAAGTGACCGGGGTAAATGAGCAGTTCTTC
CDR3 protein: CASSQVTGVNEQFF
D gene: -
V gene: TRBV3-1/TRBV3-2
J gene: TRBJ2-1
clone size: -

CDR3 DNA: TGTGCCATCGCGGGGACGAATCAGCCCCAGCATTTT
CDR3 protein: CAIAGTNQPQHF
D gene: -
V gene: TRBV10-3
J gene: TRBJ1-5
clone size: -

CDR3 DNA: TGTGCCAGCATTGCAGGGGTGAGCACTGAAGCTTTCTTT
CDR3 protein: CASIAGVSTEAFF
D gene: -
V gene: TRBV12-3/TRBV12-4
J gene: TRBJ1-1
clone size: -

CDR3 DNA: TGTGCCTGGAGTGACAGTCCCTACGAGCAGTACTTC
CDR3 protein: CAWSDSPYEQYF
D gene: -
V gene: TRBV30
J gene: TRBJ2-7
clone size: -

CDR3 DNA: TGTGCCAGCAGCGCCGAAAAAACAGGGAGCTCCTATAATTCACCCCTCCACTTT
CDR3 protein: CASSAEKTGSSYNSPLHF
D gene: -
V gene: TRBV9
J gene: TRBJ1-6
clone size: once

CDR3 DNA: TGTGCCAGCAGTTTTGGACTAGACAATGAGCAGTTCTTC
CDR3 protein: CASSFGLDNEQFF
D gene: TRBD2
V gene: TRBV5-4
J gene: TRBJ2-1
clone size: -

CDR3 DNA: TGTGCCAGCAGCTTGGCTTTATCGTCGGGGTTGGATGGCTACACCTTC
CDR3 protein: CASSLALSSGLDGYTF
D gene: -
V gene: TRBV5-5
J gene: TRBJ1-2
clone size: -

CDR3 DNA: TGTGCCTGGAGTGCAGGGGGGAAATATGGCTACACCTTC
CDR3 protein: CAWSAGGKYGYTF
D gene: TRBD1
V gene: TRBV30
J gene: TRBJ1-2
clone size: -

CDR3 DNA: TGTGCCAGCTCAAAAGGGGACTTGGACGGCTACACCTTC
CDR3 protein: CASSKGDLDGYTF
D gene: -
V gene: TRBV18
J gene: TRBJ1-2
clone size: -

CDR3 DNA: TGTGCCAGCAGCCGGTACGATCAGCCCCAGCATTTT
CDR3 protein: CASSRYDQPQHF
D gene: -
V gene: TRBV2
J gene: TRBJ1-5
clone size: -

CDR3 DNA: TGTGCCAGTAGTCCGAACACAGGGGGAACCACTGAAGCTTTCTTT
CDR3 protein: CASSPNTGGTTEAFF
D gene: TRBD1
V gene: TRBV19
J gene: TRBJ1-1
clone size: -

CDR3 DNA: TGTGCCAGCAGGCGCGACAGGGGGAACACTGAAGCTTTCTTT
CDR3 protein: CASRRDRGNTEAFF
D gene: TRBD1
V gene: TRBV6-5
J gene: TRBJ1-1
clone size: -

CDR3 DNA: TGTGCCATCAGTGAACCACGGGACAGGGGTAAACCGATCTATGGCTACACCTTC
CDR3 protein: CAISEPRDRGKPIYGYTF
D gene: TRBD1
V gene: TRBV10-3
J gene: TRBJ1-2
clone size: -